The T cell receptor beta chain described here comes from a study of CD8+ T cells in alopecia areata. Study information: Patients received oral tofacitinib, 5 to 10 mg twice daily, for moderate-to-severe alopecia areata. The study, taken as a whole, reports: The study found higher clonality in lesional than normal scalp, especially in alopecia totalis/universalis. In scalp and blood during tofacitinib, many expanded lesional clones persisted. Resident alphabeta T cells of normal skin are also sequenced in scalp samples.

Germline V gene lookup returns CDR1 SEHNR and CDR2 FQNEAQ (reference sequence). This CDR3 has 15 residues. Between the trimmed V and J ends, which lost 4 bases and 3 bases, there was a span of 15 bases. As to this clone: As yet, its antigen is unknown.

RNA, once extracted, was reverse transcribed into cDNA for use as the sequencing template. The repertoire was sequenced with immunoSEQ multiplex PCR; TCRdb's copy has only in-frame clones and lacks some. Counted here are 110,000 or so clones, 50% to 75% occurring once; the ten biggest clones make up 25% to 35%. This sample's treatment: oral pan-JAK inhibitor, 5-10 mg twice daily. The rearrangement joins TRBV7-9 to TRBJ1-2; TRBD1 might be the D (6 bases). The source material was CD8+ T cells sorted from blood, sampled at week 4, from a patient treated with tofacitinib. The source of this sequence is a human donor with alopecia areata. This chain's CDR3 is CASSWSGQGHYGYTF. The CDR3 coding sequence is TGTGCCAGCAGCTGGAGCGGCCAGGGGCACTATGGCTACACCTTC.